This passage covers 18 T cell receptor beta chains from one sample sequenced in a study of monozygotic twins with inflammatory bowel disease. TCRdb reanalyzed the 5' RACE reads and collapses them to one entry per CDR3 protein, without DNA. The sample table sets out 400,000 or so distinct CDR3 sequences. The sample consisted of blood. The receptor source for this set is a human donor with ulcerative colitis or Crohn's disease, or a healthy co-twin of an affected twin (not recorded which).

CDR3 sequence reads: CSVPRGGNTGELFF. The chain recombines TRBV29-1 with TRBJ2-2; there is no DNA to check the TCRdb D call of TRBD1. The CDR3 is 14 amino acids. Germline CDR1 reads SQVTM; CDR2 reads ANQGSEA.

This chain connects TRBV3-1 to TRBJ2-5. The CDR3 extends over 14 amino acids. The germline gives CDR1 LGHDT, CDR2 YNNKEL (reference sequence). CDR3 residues: CASSLNPGQETQYF.

This chain connects TRBV20-1 to TRBJ2-6. The CDR3 loop spans 14 amino acids. Germline CDR1 reads DFQATT; CDR2 reads SNEGSKA (reference sequence). The CDR3 loop reads CSAPGSSGANVLTF.

The chain uses TRBV12-3 or TRBV12-4 and TRBJ1-5; TCRdb's D gene call, TRBD1, goes unchecked for lack of DNA. CDR3 length: 14 amino acids. CDR3 loop: CASSFSGAGQPQHF.

The V gene is TRBV7-2, the J gene TRBJ2-3. The CDR3 has 15 amino acids. Germline V gene sequence: CDR1 SGHTA, CDR2 FQGNSA. The chain's CDR3 is CASSLVASVTDTQYF.

The chain links TRBV20-1 to TRBJ1-4. This CDR3 region has 12 residues. From germline, CDR1 is DFQATT and CDR2 SNEGSKA (reference sequence). The CDR3 spells CSARGPNEKLFF.

The CDR3 loop is CASNRAGGEKLFF. The rearrangement uses TRBV27 and TRBJ1-4. CDR1 MNHEY and CDR2 SMNVEV come from the germline V gene (reference sequence). This CDR3 contains 13 residues.

The J gene is TRBJ2-7, the V gene TRBV5-6; as DNA is missing, the TRBD1 call by TCRdb cannot be tested. The CDR3 extends over 15 amino acids. Looked up from germline, CDR1 is SGHDT and CDR2 is YYEEEE. The CDR3: CASSYSGTLAYEQYF.

This chain joins TRBV28 and TRBJ1-1; no DNA is available, so the TRBD1 call from TCRdb remains unchecked. This CDR3 is built from 15 residues. Germline V gene sequence: CDR1 MDHEN, CDR2 SYDVKM. The CDR3 here is CASSSAGTGDTEAFF.

The rearrangement joins TRBV5-6 to TRBJ1-1; TCRdb lists TRBD1, though no DNA is available to test this call. The germline V gene encodes CDR1 SGHDT and CDR2 YYEEEE. This CDR3 is 14 amino acids long. This chain's CDR3 is CASSLGPVPTEAFF. Combining the CDR3 with reference TRBV5-6 and TRBJ1-1 gives the whole variable domain DAGVTQSPTHLIKTRGQQVTLRCSPKSGHDTVSWYQQALGQGPQFIFQYYEEEERQRGNFPDRFSGHQFPNYSSELNVNALLLGDSALYLCASSLGPVPTEAFFGQGTRLTVV.

This chain links TRBV28 with TRBJ1-5; the TCRdb call, TRBD1, lacks DNA for checking. Per germline, CDR1 MDHEN and CDR2 SYDVKM. The CDR3 length is 15 residues. The CDR3 sequence: CASSTRDHSNQPQHF.

The J gene is TRBJ1-1, the V gene TRBV7-2. Germline V gene lookup returns CDR1 SGHTA and CDR2 FQGNSA. This CDR3 contains 15 residues. CDR3 region: CASSPPKGLNTEAFF.

The chain uses TRBV5-1 and TRBJ2-5; TCRdb's D call of TRBD1 is untestable without DNA. This CDR3 has 15 residues. The germline CDR1 and CDR2 sequences are SGHRS and YFSETQ. The CDR3 is CASSDRDRGTETQYF.

This chain uses TRBV7-8 with TRBJ2-1; the D call from TCRdb, TRBD1, cannot be confirmed without DNA. Germline V gives CDR1 SGHVS, CDR2 FQNEAQ. The CDR3 loop spans 19 amino acids. The CDR3 loop is CASSLSAPDRRYSYNEQFF.

This chain connects TRBV5-1 to TRBJ1-6; TCRdb picks TRBD1, but there is no DNA to check that call. The germline CDR1 and CDR2 sequences are SGHRS and YFSETQ. There are 17 residues in the CDR3. The CDR3 here is CASSLALSGTGNSPLHF.

This rearrangement joins TRBV7-3 to TRBJ2-1; the TRBD1 assignment by TCRdb is unverifiable without DNA. This CDR3 contains 15 residues. CDR1 is SGHTA, CDR2 FQGTGA, per germline. CDR3: CASSSQGGASGRQFF.

The chain employs TRBV7-8 and TRBJ2-1; the TRBD2 assignment by TCRdb is unverifiable without DNA. The CDR3 contains 15 residues. The germline V gene encodes CDR1 SGHVS and CDR2 FQNEAQ. This CDR3 reads CASSLEGLRYNEQFF. The whole variable domain, filled in from reference TRBV7-8 and TRBJ2-1, reads GAGVSQSPRYKVAKRGQDVALRCDPISGHVSLFWYQQALGQGPEFLTYFQNEAQLDKSGLPSDRFFAERPEGSVSTLKIQRTQQEDSAVYLCASSLEGLRYNEQFFGPGTRLTVL.

The chain uses TRBV10-3 and TRBJ2-2; lacking DNA, the TRBD1 call made by TCRdb goes unchecked. The CDR3 covers 16 residues. CDR1 is ENHRY, CDR2 SYGVKD, per germline. CDR3 sequence: CAISDERDTNTGELFF.